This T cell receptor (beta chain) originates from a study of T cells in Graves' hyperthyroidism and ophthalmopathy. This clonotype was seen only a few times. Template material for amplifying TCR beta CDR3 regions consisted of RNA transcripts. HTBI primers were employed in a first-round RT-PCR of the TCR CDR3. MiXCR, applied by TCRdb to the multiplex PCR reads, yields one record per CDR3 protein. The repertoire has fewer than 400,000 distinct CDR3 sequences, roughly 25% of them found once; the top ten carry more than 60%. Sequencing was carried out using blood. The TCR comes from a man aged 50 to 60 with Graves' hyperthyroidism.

The CDR3 sequence is CASSLFTGGPPYEQYF. Written as DNA, the CDR3 is TGTGCCAGCAGTTTATTTACGGGAGGGCCCCCCTACGAGCAGTACTTC. V is TRBV27 and J is TRBJ2-7; TRBD2 agrees at 8 bases. The CDR3 is 16 amino acids. Trimming at V came to 1 base and at J to 2 bases, leaving 7 bases not matched to a gene. Germline V CDR1 and CDR2: MNHEY, SMNVEV (reference sequence).